These 20 T cell receptor beta chains were all obtained from the same sample, sequenced in a study of blood T cell repertoires in COVID-19. Clones were read by immunoSEQ multiplex PCR, and TCRdb kept only the in-frame ones, dropping some. The sample consists of under 350,000 clones, around 89% of them appearing once. The specimen was peripheral blood. The receptor set was obtained from a man in his forties with acute or convalescent COVID-19.

The chain uses TRBV7-9 and TRBJ2-1; D unclear. The germline V gene has CDR1 SEHNR and CDR2 FQNEAQ (reference sequence). V gave up 4 bases and J gave up 2 bases, with 12 bases separating them. The CDR3 totals 15 residues. The CDR3: CASSSTPDTYNEQFF. The DNA for the CDR3 is TGTGCCAGCAGCTCAACCCCAGACACCTACAATGAGCAGTTCTTC.

The V and J genes are TRBV7-6 and TRBJ1-3; 10 bases are shared with TRBD1. This CDR3 has 16 residues. J lost 2 bases, V lost 4 bases, and 5 bases had no gene match. Germline-derived CDR1 and CDR2 are SGHVS and FNYEAQ. CDR3 in DNA: TGTGCCAGCAGCTATGCCGGGACAGGGGCTGGAAACACCATATATTTT. Translation: CASSYAGTGAGNTIYF.

On this clone itself: Distinct nucleotide sequences in the sample also encode this CDR3. The rearrangement joins TRBV6-6 to TRBJ2-7; 8 bases map to TRBD1. J gave up 3 bases and V 4 bases, and 2 bases lay outside the gene matches. Germline V lookup: CDR1 MNHNY, CDR2 SVGAGI (reference sequence). This CDR3 has 13 amino acids. The CDR3 protein is CASSLTGDYEQYF. The CDR3 nucleotides read TGTGCCAGCAGTTTGACAGGGGACTACGAGCAGTACTTC.

This rearrangement joins TRBV4-1 to TRBJ2-2, with D possibly being TRBD2 (6 bases). Trimming pared 0 bases from V and 6 bases from J, leaving 20 bases between. The CDR3 is 18 residues long. Germline lookup yields CDR1 MGHRA and CDR2 YSYEKL. The CDR3 DNA follows: TGCGCCAGCAGCCAAGATGCGGGGCGGGGAGGAGCACCCGGGGAGCTGTTTTTT. Its translation: CASSQDAGRGGAPGELFF.

The DNA for the CDR3 is TGTGCCAGCAGACCGAGGGGGACAGGGAACTACGAGCAGTACTTC. Translated: CASRPRGTGNYEQYF. The chain recombines TRBV27 with TRBJ2-7; TRBD1 aligns across 9 bases. J lost 3 bases, V lost 6 bases, and 9 bases had no gene match. Germline assignment: CDR1 MNHEY and CDR2 SMNVEV (reference sequence). The CDR3 covers 15 residues.

The V and J genes are TRBV2 and TRBJ2-3; no reliable D call. Trimming took off 1 base at V and 2 bases at J, with 7 bases between the two ends. The CDR3 has 14 residues. The germline CDR1 and CDR2 sequences are SNHLY and FYNNEI. The CDR3 coding sequence is TGTGCCAGCAGTGAAGGGGCCCACACAGATACGCAGTATTTT. It specifies CASSEGAHTDTQYF.

The chain combines TRBV9 with TRBJ2-1, with 7 bases identical to TRBD1. With V trimmed by 0 bases and J by 6 bases, 6 bases remained unmatched. The V gene's germline CDR1 is SGDLS and CDR2 YYNGEE. There are 15 residues in the CDR3. The CDR3 region has the DNA TGTGCCAGCAGCGTAGAGGGGGCCTCTTCCAATGAGCAGTTCTTC. As protein: CASSVEGASSNEQFF. Supplemented by reference TRBV9 and TRBJ2-1, the full variable domain reads DSGVTQTPKHLITATGQRVTLRCSPRSGDLSVYWYQQSLDQGLQFLIQYYNGEERAKGNILERFSAQQFPDLHSELNLSSLELGDSALYFCASSVEGASSNEQFFGPGTRLTVL.

Only one count was recorded for this clone. The chain uses TRBV4-1 and TRBJ2-1, with TRBD2 as a possible D gene (6 bases). The CDR3 is 17 amino acids. Per germline, CDR1 MGHRA and CDR2 YSYEKL. V lost 3 bases and J lost 2, with 17 bases in between. CDR3 coding DNA: TGCGCCAGCAGCCACCTAGGGCGGGGACCTCCCTACAATGAGCAGTTCTTC. Translating gives CASSHLGRGPPYNEQFF.

The chain couples TRBV15 to TRBJ1-1, with D maybe TRBD1 (6 bases). CDR1 is LNHNV and CDR2 is YYDKDF in the germline V gene (reference sequence). Between the trimmed V and J ends, which lost 8 bases and 5 bases, there was a span of 15 bases. The CDR3 contains 13 residues. CDR3 sequence: CATRNRVGTEAFF. CDR3 DNA sequence: TGTGCCACCCGGAACAGGGTTGGAACTGAAGCTTTCTTT.

This chain links TRBV5-1 with TRBJ1-6; D is perhaps TRBD1 (6 bases). Germline V gene sequence: CDR1 SGHRS, CDR2 YFSETQ. The CDR3 is made up of 14 amino acids. Trimming shortened V by 5 bases and J by 8 bases, and 14 bases separated the two germline ends. CDR3 region: CASSSQGVDSPLHF. CDR3 DNA sequence: TGCGCCAGCAGTTCACAGGGAGTCGATTCACCCCTCCACTTT.

The CDR3 nucleotides read TGTGCCAGCACCGAACACAAGAACACTGAAGCTTTCTTT. As protein: CASTEHKNTEAFF. This rearrangement joins TRBV6-5 to TRBJ1-1, with no clear D. The CDR3 contains 13 residues. The ends were cut back, 7 bases at V and 1 base at J, with 10 bases in the middle. The germline V gene has CDR1 MNHEY and CDR2 SVGAGI.

The chain uses TRBV6-1 and TRBJ1-5, with D perhaps matching TRBD1 (6 bases). The length of the CDR3 is 17 residues. Trimming removed 2 bases at V and 1 base at J, with 15 bases between. The V gene's germline CDR1 is MNHNS and CDR2 SASEGT. CDR3 bases: TGTGCCAGCAGTGAAAGGGGGTACGGGGCAAGCAATCAGCCCCAGCATTTT. It codes for CASSERGYGASNQPQHF.

The chain combines TRBV9 with TRBJ1-3, with 10 bases that match TRBD1. V lost 0 bases to trimming and J lost 5 bases; unmatched junction nucleotides: 5. The CDR3 totals 16 residues. The germline V gene has CDR1 SGDLS and CDR2 YYNGEE. CDR3 nucleotide sequence: TGTGCCAGCAGCGTAGCGGGACAGGGGTCCCGAAACACCATATATTTT. Amino acids: CASSVAGQGSRNTIYF.

The chain couples TRBV30 to TRBJ1-1, with a tentative D call TRBD1 (5 bases). The V and J ends lost 8 bases and 0 bases respectively, with 16 bases between them. The CDR3 spans 14 residues. The germline V gene encodes CDR1 GTSNPN and CDR2 SVGIG (reference sequence). DNA for the CDR3: TGTGCCGGGTTTCGGGGGAGCATGAACACTGAAGCTTTCTTT. It yields the protein CAGFRGSMNTEAFF.

This clone was recorded once. The V and J genes are TRBV29-1 and TRBJ1-1; the D is unclear. CDR1 is SQVTM, CDR2 ANQGSEA, per germline. The CDR3 is 11 residues long. The germline V and J ends were trimmed by 5 bases and 1 base, with 5 bases remaining between them. Written as DNA, the CDR3 is TGCAGCGTTCTGGCGAACACTGAAGCTTTCTTT. Protein: CSVLANTEAFF.

The chain is built from TRBV7-9 and TRBJ1-5; no firm D call. The V gene lost 1 base and the J gene lost 1 base, with 8 bases spanning the gap. Looked up from germline, CDR1 is SEHNR and CDR2 is FQNEAQ (reference sequence). CDR3 size: 15 residues. This CDR3 reads CASSLGTLSNQPQHF. The CDR3 DNA follows: TGTGCCAGCAGCTTAGGTACACTAAGCAATCAGCCCCAGCATTTT.

The chain is built from TRBV11-2 and TRBJ2-1; a weak D match, TRBD2 (5 bases). There are 15 residues in the CDR3. Trimming pared 0 bases from V and 9 bases from J, leaving 15 bases between. The V gene's germline CDR1 is SGHAT and CDR2 FQNNGV. The CDR3 nucleotides read TGTGCCAGCAGCTTAGATTGGACTCCAAATAGTGAGCAGTTCTTC. Protein: CASSLDWTPNSEQFF.

V gene TRBV19 combines with J gene TRBJ1-2; D perhaps matches TRBD1 (5 bases). Trimming took 0 bases from V and 4 from J, leaving 9 bases between them. This CDR3 is built from 14 residues. Germline assignment: CDR1 LNHDA and CDR2 SQIVND (reference sequence). DNA of the CDR3: TGTGCCAGTAGTATAGAACAGGCGTCCTATGGCTACACCTTC. Translated, it gives CASSIEQASYGYTF.

J is TRBJ2-1 and V is TRBV24-1; 7 nucleotides align to TRBD1. Trimming removed 5 bases from V and 5 bases from J; junction bases left unmatched: 8. This CDR3 contains 15 residues. Germline CDR1 KGHDR, CDR2 SFDVKD. CDR3 bases: TGTGCCACCAGTGCTCCGGGACAGTATAACAATGAGCAGTTCTTC. This translates into CATSAPGQYNNEQFF.

This clone has a single count. The chain recombines TRBV11-2 with TRBJ2-3; 8 positions match TRBD1. J gave up 4 bases and V 3 bases, and 6 bases lay outside the gene matches. This CDR3 contains 15 residues. Germline-derived CDR1 and CDR2 are SGHAT and FQNNGV. This chain's CDR3 is CASSFQGAGADTQYF. The CDR3 nucleotides read TGTGCCAGCAGCTTCCAGGGGGCCGGGGCAGATACGCAGTATTTT.